Included here is one TCR beta chain sequence, with context. In germline, CDR1 is SGHAT, CDR2 FQNNGV. The CDR3 sequence is 13 residues long. V gave up 4 bases and J gave up 6 bases, with 11 bases separating them. This sample was included in a study of blood T cell repertoires in COVID-19. Overall study: Nucleic acid was either cDNA or gDNA, and it came from T cells, B-cell-depleted T cells, or PBMCs.

Data came from immunoSEQ multiplex PCR; TCRdb stores just in-frame clones and leaves some out. The data show a few hundred thousand clones, about 90% seen once. The TCR sequence derives from a man aged 25 to 40 who had been exposed to COVID-19. Sequencing was performed on PBMCs or T cells enriched from blood (not recorded which). The chain has TRBV11-2 and TRBJ2-3, with unresolved D. CDR3 sequence reads: CASSSQTSDTQYF. The CDR3 DNA follows: TGTGCCAGCAGCTCGCAGACTTCGGATACGCAGTATTTT.